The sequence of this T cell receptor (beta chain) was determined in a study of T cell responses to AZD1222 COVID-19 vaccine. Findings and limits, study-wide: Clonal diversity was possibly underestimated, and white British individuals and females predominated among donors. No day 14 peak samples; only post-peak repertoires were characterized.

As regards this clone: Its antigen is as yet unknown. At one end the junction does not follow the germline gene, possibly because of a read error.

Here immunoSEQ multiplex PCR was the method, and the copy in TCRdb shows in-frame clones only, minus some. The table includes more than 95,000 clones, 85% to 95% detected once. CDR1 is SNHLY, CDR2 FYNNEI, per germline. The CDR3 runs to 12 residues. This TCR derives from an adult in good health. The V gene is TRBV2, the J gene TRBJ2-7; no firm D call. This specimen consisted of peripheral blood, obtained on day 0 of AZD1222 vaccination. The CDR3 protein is CAGSPNSYEQYF. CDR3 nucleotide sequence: TGTGCCGGCAGTCCCAACTCCTACGAGCAGTACTTC.